In its sample, the clone carrying this T cell receptor (beta chain) was seen many times. From RNA transcripts, TCR beta CDR3 regions were amplified. Primed by the HTBI set, a first-round RT-PCR was run on the TCR CDR3. TCRdb recomputed calls from the multiplex PCR reads with MiXCR, one row per CDR3 protein. This repertoire shows more than 350,000 distinct CDR3 sequences, roughly 17% found once; its top ten account for 30% to 40%. The sample originates from a study of T cells in Graves' hyperthyroidism and ophthalmopathy. Germline values: CDR1 KGHSH, CDR2 LQKENI. V gave up 4 bases and J gave up 7 bases, with 16 bases separating them. CDR3 length: 15 residues.

The chain joins TRBV18 to TRBJ1-4; perhaps TRBD1 as D (6 bases). This receptor was obtained from a woman in her thirties with Graves' hyperthyroidism that later progressed to Graves' ophthalmopathy. Sequenced material: blood. The CDR3 protein is CASSLSTGISEKLFF. As DNA, the CDR3 is TGTGCCAGCTCACTCTCGACAGGCATTAGTGAAAAACTGTTTTTT. The whole variable domain, remainder taken from reference TRBV18 and TRBJ1-4, is NAGVMQNPRHLVRRRGQEARLRCSPMKGHSHVYWYRQLPEEGLKFMVYLQKENIIDESGMPKERFSAEFPKEGPSILRIQQVVRGDSAAYFCASSLSTGISEKLFFGSGTQLSVL.